This TCR beta chain is from a study of cytomegalovirus exposure and HLA in healthy donors. TCRdb's copy holds only in-frame clones and misses some; the assay was immunoSEQ multiplex PCR. The table shows under 250,000 clones, with around 87% occurring only once. This CDR3 contains 13 residues. Germline assignment: CDR1 MNHEY and CDR2 SMNVEV (reference sequence). Germline trimming cut 6 bases from V and 7 bases from J; bases unmatched to any gene: 4. The chain couples TRBV27 to TRBJ2-1, with 9 bases aligning to TRBD1. This sequence originates from a young woman in good health and CMV-seropositive. The sequenced sample consisted of PBMCs. CDR3 sequence: CASSPGTGNEQFF. In DNA, the CDR3 is TGTGCCAGCAGCCCCGGGACAGGGAATGAGCAGTTCTTC.